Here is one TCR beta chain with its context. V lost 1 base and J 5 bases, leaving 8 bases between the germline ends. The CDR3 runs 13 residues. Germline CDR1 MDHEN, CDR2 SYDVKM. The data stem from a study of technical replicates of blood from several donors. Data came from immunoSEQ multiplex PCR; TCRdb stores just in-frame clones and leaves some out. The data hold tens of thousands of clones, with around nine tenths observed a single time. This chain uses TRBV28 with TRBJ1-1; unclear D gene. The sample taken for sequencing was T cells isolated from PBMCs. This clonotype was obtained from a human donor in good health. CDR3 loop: CASSLYAETEAFF. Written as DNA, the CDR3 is TGTGCCAGCAGTTTATACGCAGAAACTGAAGCTTTCTTT.